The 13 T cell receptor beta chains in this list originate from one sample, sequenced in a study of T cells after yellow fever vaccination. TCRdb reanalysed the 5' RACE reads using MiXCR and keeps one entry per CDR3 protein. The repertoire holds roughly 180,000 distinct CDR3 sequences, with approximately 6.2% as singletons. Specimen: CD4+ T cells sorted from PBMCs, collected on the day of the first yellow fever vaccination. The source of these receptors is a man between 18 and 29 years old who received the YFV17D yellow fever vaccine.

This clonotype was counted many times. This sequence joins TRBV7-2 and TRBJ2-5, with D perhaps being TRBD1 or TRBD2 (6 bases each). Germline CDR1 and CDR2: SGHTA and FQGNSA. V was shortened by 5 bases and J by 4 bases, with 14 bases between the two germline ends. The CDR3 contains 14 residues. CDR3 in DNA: TGTGCCAGCAGCCCCCTTGGAGGGGGAGAGACCCAGTACTTC. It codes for CASSPLGGGETQYF.

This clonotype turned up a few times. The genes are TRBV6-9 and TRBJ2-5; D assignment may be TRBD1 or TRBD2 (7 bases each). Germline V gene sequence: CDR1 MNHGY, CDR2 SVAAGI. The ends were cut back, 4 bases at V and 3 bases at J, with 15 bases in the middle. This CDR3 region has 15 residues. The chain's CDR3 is CASSWEGQGEETQYF. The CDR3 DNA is TGTGCCAGCAGTTGGGAGGGGCAGGGGGAAGAGACCCAGTACTTC.

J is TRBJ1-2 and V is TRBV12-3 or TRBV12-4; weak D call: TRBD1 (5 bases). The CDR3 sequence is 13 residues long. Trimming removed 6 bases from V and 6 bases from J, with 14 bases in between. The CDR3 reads CASSLRVVNGYTF. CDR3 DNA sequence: TGTGCCAGCAGCCTCAGGGTTGTGAATGGCTACACCTTC.

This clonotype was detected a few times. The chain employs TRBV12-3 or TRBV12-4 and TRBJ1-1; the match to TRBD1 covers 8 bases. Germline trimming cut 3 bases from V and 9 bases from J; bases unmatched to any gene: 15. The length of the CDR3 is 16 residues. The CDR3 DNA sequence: TGTGCCAGCAGTTTGGGGATTGGGCAGGGGGCATCTAAAGCTTTCTTT. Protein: CASSLGIGQGASKAFF.

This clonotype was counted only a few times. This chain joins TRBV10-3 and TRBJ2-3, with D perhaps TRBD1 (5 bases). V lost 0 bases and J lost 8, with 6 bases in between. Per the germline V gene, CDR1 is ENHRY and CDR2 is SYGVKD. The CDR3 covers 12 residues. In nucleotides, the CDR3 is TGTGCCATCAGTGAGTCCAGGGCTACGCAGTATTTT. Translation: CAISESRATQYF.

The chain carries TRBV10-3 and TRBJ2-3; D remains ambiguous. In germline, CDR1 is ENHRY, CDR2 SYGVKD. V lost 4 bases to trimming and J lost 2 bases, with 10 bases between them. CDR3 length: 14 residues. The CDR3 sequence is CAISASDPTDTQYF. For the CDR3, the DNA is TGTGCCATCAGTGCTTCGGACCCCACAGATACGCAGTATTTT.

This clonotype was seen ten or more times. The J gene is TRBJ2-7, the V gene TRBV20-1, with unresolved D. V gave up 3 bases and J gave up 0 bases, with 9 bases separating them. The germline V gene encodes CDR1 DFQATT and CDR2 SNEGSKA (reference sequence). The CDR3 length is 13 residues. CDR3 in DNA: TGCAGTGCTAGCGGTGGGAACTCCTACGAGCAGTACTTC. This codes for CSASGGNSYEQYF.

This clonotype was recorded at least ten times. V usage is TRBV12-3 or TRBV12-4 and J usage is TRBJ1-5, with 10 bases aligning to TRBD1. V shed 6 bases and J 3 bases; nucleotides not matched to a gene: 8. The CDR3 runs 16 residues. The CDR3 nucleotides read TGTGCCAGCAGCGCTCCCGGGACAGGGGCCAATCAGCCCCAGCATTTT. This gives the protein CASSAPGTGANQPQHF.

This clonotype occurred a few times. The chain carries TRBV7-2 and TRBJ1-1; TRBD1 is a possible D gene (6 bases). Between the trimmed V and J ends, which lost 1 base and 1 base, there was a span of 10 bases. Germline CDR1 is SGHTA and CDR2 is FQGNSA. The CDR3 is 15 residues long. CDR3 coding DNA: TGTGCCAGCAGCTTAGGTCCAGGGGCGAACACTGAAGCTTTCTTT. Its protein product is CASSLGPGANTEAFF.

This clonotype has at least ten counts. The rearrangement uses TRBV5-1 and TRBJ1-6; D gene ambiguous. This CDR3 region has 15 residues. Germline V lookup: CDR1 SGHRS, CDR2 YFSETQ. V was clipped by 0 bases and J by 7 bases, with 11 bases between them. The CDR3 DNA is TGCGCCAGCAGCTTGGTCTCTCCGGGAAATTCACCCCTCCACTTT. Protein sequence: CASSLVSPGNSPLHF.

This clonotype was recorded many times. The CDR3 DNA is TGTGCCAGCACCATAGGACTAGCGTCTCCTGTGCAGTACTTC. As protein: CASTIGLASPVQYF. This chain links TRBV11-2 with TRBJ2-7; 9 bases map to TRBD2. Losses at the gene ends were 7 bases for V and 9 bases for J; bases not matched to a gene: 13. The CDR3 has 14 amino acids. Germline loops: CDR1 SGHAT, CDR2 FQNNGV.

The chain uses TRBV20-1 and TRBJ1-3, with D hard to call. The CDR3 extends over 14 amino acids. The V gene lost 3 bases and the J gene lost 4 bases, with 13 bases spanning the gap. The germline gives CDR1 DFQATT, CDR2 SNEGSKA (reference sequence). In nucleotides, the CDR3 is TGCAGTGCTAGCGCTGCCCTGTCCGGAAACACCATATATTTT. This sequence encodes CSASAALSGNTIYF.

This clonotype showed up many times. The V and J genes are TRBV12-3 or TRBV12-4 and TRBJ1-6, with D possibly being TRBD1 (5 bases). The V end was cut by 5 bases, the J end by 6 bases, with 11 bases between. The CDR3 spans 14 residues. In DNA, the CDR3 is TGTGCCAGCAGTCTCTTACAGGTTAATTCACCCCTCCACTTT. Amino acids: CASSLLQVNSPLHF.